The entry below describes one T cell receptor beta chain. The data were taken from a study of blood T cell repertoires in COVID-19. Assay used: immunoSEQ multiplex PCR; TCRdb lists only in-frame clones, some missing. The table shows 350,000 to 450,000 clones, with roughly 89% occurring only once. The germline CDR1 and CDR2 sequences are SGHVS and FQNEAQ. With 1 base removed from V and 5 bases from J, the gap between germline ends came to 9 bases. The CDR3 has 14 residues. The origin of this receptor is a young woman who had recovered from COVID-19. The chain employs TRBV7-8 and TRBJ1-5; tentatively, D is TRBD1 (5 bases). The sample comprised PBMCs or T cells enriched from blood (not recorded which). CDR3 sequence: CASSLGGSDQPQHF. CDR3 DNA: TGTGCCAGCAGCTTAGGGGGCAGCGATCAGCCCCAGCATTTT.